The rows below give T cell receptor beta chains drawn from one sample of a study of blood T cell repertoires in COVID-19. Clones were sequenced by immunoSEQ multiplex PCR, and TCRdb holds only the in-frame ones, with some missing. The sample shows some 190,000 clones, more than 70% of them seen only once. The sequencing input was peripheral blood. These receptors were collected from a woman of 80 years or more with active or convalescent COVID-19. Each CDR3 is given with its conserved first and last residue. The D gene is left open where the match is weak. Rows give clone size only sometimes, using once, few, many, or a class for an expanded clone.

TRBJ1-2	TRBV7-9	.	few	CASSLDRGEGGYTF	TGTGCCAGCAGCTTAGACCGGGGGGAAGGTGGCTACACCTTC
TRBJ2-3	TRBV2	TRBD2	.	CASSTSGSTDTQYF	TGTGCCAGCTCCACTAGCGGGAGTACAGATACGCAGTATTTT
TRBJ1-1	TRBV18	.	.	CASSLTEGTEAFF	TGTGCCAGCTCGCTTACGGAGGGGACTGAAGCTTTCTTT
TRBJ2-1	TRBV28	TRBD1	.	CASSSALGQRAYNEQFF	TGTGCCAGCAGTTCAGCCCTGGGACAGAGAGCCTACAATGAGCAGTTCTTC
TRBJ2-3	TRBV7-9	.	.	CASSLSGDTQYF	TGTGCCAGCAGCTTATCGGGAGATACGCAGTATTTT
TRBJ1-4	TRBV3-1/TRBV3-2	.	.	CASSPGWEKLFF	TGTGCCAGCAGCCCCGGTTGGGAAAAACTGTTTTTT
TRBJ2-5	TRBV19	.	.	CASSIGGSGQETQYF	TGTGCCAGTAGTATTGGGGGGAGTGGGCAAGAGACCCAGTACTTC
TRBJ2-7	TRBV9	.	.	CASSVEPQGYEQYF	TGTGCCAGCAGCGTAGAACCCCAGGGATACGAGCAGTACTTC
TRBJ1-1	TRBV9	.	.	CASSVATQGAQNTEAFF	TGTGCCAGCAGCGTAGCTACTCAAGGGGCCCAGAACACTGAAGCTTTCTTT
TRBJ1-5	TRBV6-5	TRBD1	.	CASRRGTGGNQPQHF	TGTGCCAGCAGGCGCGGGACAGGGGGCAATCAGCCCCAGCATTTT
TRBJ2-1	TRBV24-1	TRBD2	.	CATSDPGLAGEQFF	TGTGCCACCAGTGATCCGGGACTAGCGGGTGAGCAGTTCTTC
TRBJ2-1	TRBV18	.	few	CASSPTGLGNEQFF	TGTGCCAGCTCACCTACAGGGTTGGGGAATGAGCAGTTCTTC
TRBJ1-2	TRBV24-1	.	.	CATGQIEANYGYTF	TGTGCCACTGGCCAGATTGAAGCTAACTATGGCTACACCTTC
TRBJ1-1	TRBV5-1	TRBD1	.	CASSYDRGGTEAFF	TGCGCCAGCAGCTATGACAGGGGTGGCACTGAAGCTTTCTTT
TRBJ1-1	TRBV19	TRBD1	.	CASSMTGGNTEAFF	TGTGCCAGTAGTATGACAGGGGGAAACACTGAAGCTTTCTTT
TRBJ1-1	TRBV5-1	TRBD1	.	CASSLRDRGAEAFF	TGCGCCAGCAGCCTCCGGGACAGGGGCGCTGAAGCTTTCTTT
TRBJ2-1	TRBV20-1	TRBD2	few	CSASGTSGSYNEQFF	TGCAGTGCTAGTGGGACTAGCGGGAGTTACAATGAGCAGTTCTTC
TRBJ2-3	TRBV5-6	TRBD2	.	CASSLGLAGGTDTQYF	TGTGCCAGCAGCTTGGGACTAGCGGGAGGCACAGATACGCAGTATTTT
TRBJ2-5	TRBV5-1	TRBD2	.	CASSHAGTSGVQETQYF	TGCGCCAGCAGCCACGCCGGGACTAGCGGGGTCCAAGAGACCCAGTACTTC
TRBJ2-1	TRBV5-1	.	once	CASSFGARDNEQFF	TGCGCCAGCAGCTTCGGCGCCAGGGACAATGAGCAGTTCTTC
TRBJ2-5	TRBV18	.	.	CASFRSSETQYF	TGTGCCAGCTTTAGAAGCTCAGAGACCCAGTACTTC
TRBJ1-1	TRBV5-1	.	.	CASSLGQAGVTEAFF	TGCGCCAGCAGCTTGGGGCAGGCAGGGGTTACTGAAGCTTTCTTT
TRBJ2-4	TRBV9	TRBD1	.	CASSVSQTGDIQYF	TGTGCCAGCAGCGTATCCCAGACAGGGGACATTCAGTACTTC
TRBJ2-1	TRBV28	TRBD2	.	CASSLSGRAGLF	TGTGCCAGCAGTTTAAGCGGGAGGGCCGGGCTCTTC
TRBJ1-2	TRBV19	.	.	CASSIAPGASYGYTF	TGTGCCAGTAGTATAGCACCAGGGGCAAGCTATGGCTACACCTTC
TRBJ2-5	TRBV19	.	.	CASSIRKGEGQETQYF	TGTGCCAGTAGTATTAGAAAGGGAGAGGGTCAAGAGACCCAGTACTTC
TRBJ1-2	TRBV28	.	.	CASSFATGLNYGYTF	TGTGCCAGCAGTTTTGCAACAGGGCTAAACTATGGCTACACCTTC
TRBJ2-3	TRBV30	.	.	CAWTRGRGTDTQYF	TGTGCCTGGACCAGGGGCAGGGGCACAGATACGCAGTATTTT
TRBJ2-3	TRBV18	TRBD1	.	CASAGTGPSDTQYF	TGTGCCAGCGCCGGGACAGGGCCCTCCGATACGCAGTATTTT
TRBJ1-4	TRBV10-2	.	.	CASRADLATNEKLFF	TGCGCCAGCAGAGCGGACTTAGCAACTAATGAAAAACTGTTTTTT
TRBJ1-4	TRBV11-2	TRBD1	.	CASSLWDSGWGRGNEKLFF	TGTGCCAGCAGCCTCTGGGACAGCGGTTGGGGTAGGGGGAATGAAAAACTGTTTTTT
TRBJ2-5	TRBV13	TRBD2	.	CASSLRSGSGGETQYF	TGTGCCAGCAGCTTAAGAAGCGGGAGTGGTGGAGAGACCCAGTACTTC
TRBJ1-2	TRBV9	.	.	CASSVGIDGRGYGYTF	TGTGCCAGCAGCGTAGGTATCGATGGACGGGGGTATGGCTACACCTTC
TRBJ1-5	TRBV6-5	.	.	CASSLQRNQPQHF	TGTGCCAGCAGTTTACAGAGAAATCAGCCCCAGCATTTT
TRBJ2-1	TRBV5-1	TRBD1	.	CASSLGLPGQGVHEQFF	TGCGCCAGCAGCTTGGGCCTTCCGGGACAGGGCGTCCATGAGCAGTTCTTC
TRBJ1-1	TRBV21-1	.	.	CASSTNTGGTEAFF	TGTGCCAGCAGCACTAATACAGGGGGCACTGAAGCTTTCTTT
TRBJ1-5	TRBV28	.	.	CASSFGQTRGRPQHF	TGTGCCAGCAGTTTTGGGCAGACCAGGGGCCGCCCCCAGCATTTT
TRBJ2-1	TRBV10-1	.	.	CASSARPYNEQFF	TGCGCCAGCAGTGCCAGGCCCTACAATGAGCAGTTCTTC
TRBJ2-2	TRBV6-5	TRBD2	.	CASSYLGGSYTGELFF	TGTGCCAGCAGTTACTTGGGAGGGTCCTACACCGGGGAGCTGTTTTTT
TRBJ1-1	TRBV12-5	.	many	CASGRGMNTEAFF	TGTGCTAGTGGACGAGGGATGAACACTGAAGCTTTCTTT
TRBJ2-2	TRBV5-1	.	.	CASSLRDPNTGELFF	TGCGCCAGCAGCTTGCGCGATCCGAACACCGGGGAGCTGTTTTTT
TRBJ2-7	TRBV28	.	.	CASRDRRREVEQYF	TGTGCCAGCAGGGACCGTAGGCGGGAAGTCGAGCAGTACTTC
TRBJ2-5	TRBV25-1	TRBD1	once	CASRGGQGRQETQYF	TGTGCCAGCAGAGGAGGACAGGGGAGGCAAGAGACCCAGTACTTC
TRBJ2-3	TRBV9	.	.	CASSPRQKNTDTQYF	TGTGCCAGCAGCCCACGACAGAAAAACACAGATACGCAGTATTTT
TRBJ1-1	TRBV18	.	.	CASSPVEGTEAFF	TGTGCCAGCTCACCAGTGGAGGGCACTGAAGCTTTCTTT
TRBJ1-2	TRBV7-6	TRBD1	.	CASSYRQGSNYGYTF	TGTGCCAGCAGTTATAGACAGGGTAGTAACTATGGCTACACCTTC
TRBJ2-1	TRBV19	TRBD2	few	CASSIGAGVIIEQFF	TGTGCCAGTAGTATAGGGGCGGGAGTAATCATTGAGCAGTTCTTC
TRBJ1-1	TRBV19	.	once	CASSSYNTEAFF	TGTGCCAGTAGTAGCTACAACACTGAAGCTTTCTTT
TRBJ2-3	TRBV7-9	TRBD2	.	CASSPSGEGRYTQYF	TGTGCCAGCAGCCCGTCGGGGGAGGGCCGGTATACGCAGTATTTT
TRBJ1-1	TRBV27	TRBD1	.	CASSLTTGVVAFF	TGTGCCAGCAGTTTGACTACAGGGGTAGTAGCTTTCTTT
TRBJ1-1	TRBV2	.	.	CASSEGSAEAFF	TGTGCCAGCAGTGAAGGTTCGGCTGAAGCTTTCTTT
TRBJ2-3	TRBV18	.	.	CASSPRTEISTTDTQYF	TGTGCCAGCTCACCACGGACAGAAATCAGTACCACAGATACGCAGTATTTT
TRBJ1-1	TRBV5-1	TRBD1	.	CASSPDDRATKNTEAFF	TGCGCCAGCAGCCCGGACGACAGGGCTACGAAGAACACTGAAGCTTTCTTT
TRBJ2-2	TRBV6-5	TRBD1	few	CASRSGTARELFF	TGTGCCAGCAGGTCCGGGACAGCCCGAGAGCTGTTTTTT